This TCR beta chain appears in the sequencing data of a study of T cells in Graves' hyperthyroidism and ophthalmopathy. Whole-study findings and limits: In blood, most of the thyroid clonotypes expanded above 0.001 were also present.

Diagnosis rested on symptoms, serum thyroxine and TRAb, thyroid ultrasound, and orbital computed tomography. Germline V gene data show CDR1 as SEHNR and CDR2 as FQNEAQ (reference sequence). The CDR3 spans 19 residues. The V and J ends lost 3 bases and 5 bases, in that order; junction bases with no gene match: 15. Notes on this clonotype: Its target is not known.

Amplification of TCR beta CDR3 regions used RNA as the template. TCR CDR3 regions were first amplified by RT-PCR with HTBI primers. TCRdb independently ran MiXCR on the multiplex PCR reads; one entry per CDR3 protein. The table records some 800,000 distinct CDR3 sequences, 35% to 40% of them present only once. The receptor's source is a young man with Graves' hyperthyroidism. What was sequenced was blood. The chain is built from TRBV7-9 and TRBJ2-7; TRBD2 aligns across 14 bases. CDR3 sequence: CASSFPTSGRAVKADEQYF. DNA for the CDR3: TGTGCCAGCAGCTTTCCGACTAGCGGGAGGGCCGTTAAGGCCGACGAGCAGTACTTC.